One sample yielded the 17 T cell receptor beta chains listed below, sequenced in a study of OX40 agonist ivuxolimab in advanced cancers. Library generation was performed with the immunoSEQ multiplex PCR assay. In TCRdb, the immuneACCESS table is reduced to in-frame sequences with V and J assigned. These tables do not hold every clone; where another copy was compared, an unresolved V gene accounts for under half, and the others remain unexplained. In this sample the table shows around 39,000 clones, approximately 86% of which occur a single time. In total, the top ten clones hold 1.8% of the sample. The material sequenced was CD4+ or CD8+ T cells sorted from blood, taken in a trial of the OX40 agonist ivuxolimab. All receptors derive from an adult with an advanced solid tumor such as melanoma, head and neck, liver or kidney cancer.

This clone appeared once. The V call is TRBV30, the J call TRBJ2-3; D possibly corresponds to TRBD2 (7 bases). CDR1 and CDR2 from the germline V gene are GTSNPN and SVGIG (reference sequence). The length of the CDR3 is 15 residues. V was clipped by 6 bases and J by 2 bases, with 18 bases between them. CDR3 protein: CACGPNRGATDTQYF. CDR3 coding DNA: TGTGCCTGTGGCCCCAATCGGGGGGCCACAGATACGCAGTATTTT.

The chain is built from TRBV18 and TRBJ1-4; D call uncertain. The CDR3 extends over 13 amino acids. Germline lookup yields CDR1 KGHSH and CDR2 LQKENI. V was cut by 3 bases and J by 4 bases, with 6 bases left in between. CDR3 DNA sequence: TGTGCCAGCTCACCTACTCTTAATGAAAAACTGTTTTTT. It encodes CASSPTLNEKLFF.

This chain connects TRBV4-2 to TRBJ1-3; D is ambiguous. Trimming removed 0 bases at V and 4 bases at J, with 10 bases between. CDR1 and CDR2 (germline): LGHNA, YNFKEQ. The CDR3 extends over 15 amino acids. CDR3 DNA: TGTGCCAGCAGCCAAGATCCAGAAACGGGAAACACCATATATTTT. It yields the protein CASSQDPETGNTIYF.

The genes are TRBV7-2 and TRBJ1-2; D unclear. The germline CDR1 and CDR2 sequences are SGHTA and FQGNSA. The CDR3 length is 12 residues. Trimming removed 3 bases from V and 7 bases from J, with 9 bases in between. The CDR3 coding sequence is TGTGCCAGCAGCTTCCCCGCGACTGGCTACACCTTC. Its protein is CASSFPATGYTF.

The chain couples TRBV7-2 to TRBJ2-5; 7 positions match TRBD1. With the DNA end fitting TRBJ2-7 better, the J assignment may be wrong. This CDR3 has 15 amino acids. CDR1 is SGHTA, CDR2 FQGNSA, per germline. The CDR3 coding sequence is TGTGCCAGCAGCTTCTCACAGGGGATTGGTTACGAGCAGTACTTC. Translation gives CASSFSQGIGYEQYF.

There are a few counts of this clone. The chain is built from TRBV7-9 and TRBJ1-1; D uncertain. Per germline, CDR1 SEHNR and CDR2 FQNEAQ (reference sequence). The CDR3 has 13 amino acids. Trimming pared 1 base from V and 4 bases from J, leaving 7 bases between. CDR3 region: CASSLDGSTEAFF. CDR3 bases: TGTGCCAGCAGCTTAGACGGCAGCACTGAAGCTTTCTTT.

V is TRBV5-1 and J is TRBJ2-3; D is possibly TRBD1 (5 bases). CDR3 length: 17 residues. Looked up from germline, CDR1 is SGHRS and CDR2 is YFSETQ. V was shortened by 1 base and J by 0 bases, with 15 bases between the two germline ends. The CDR3 region is CASSLLRGARSTDTQYF. CDR3 coding DNA: TGCGCCAGCAGCTTGCTACGTGGGGCTAGGAGCACAGATACGCAGTATTTT.

This rearrangement joins TRBV19 to TRBJ1-2; D gene uncertain. V dropped 6 bases and J dropped 7 bases, with 12 bases sitting between them. Germline V gene data show CDR1 as LNHDA and CDR2 as SQIVND (reference sequence). The CDR3 extends over 12 amino acids. CDR3 nucleotide sequence: TGTGCCAGTAGCCTCCCTGCGGGTGGCTACACCTTC. Translated: CASSLPAGGYTF.

The chain links TRBV11-2 to TRBJ2-3, with D possibly being TRBD1 (6 bases). V lost 10 bases to trimming and J lost 5 bases, with 19 bases between them. CDR3 length: 14 amino acids. The V gene's germline CDR1 is SGHAT and CDR2 FQNNGV. Written as DNA, the CDR3 is TGTGCCACCGGGACGGTAAGGGGGAGAGATACGCAGTATTTT. It translates to CATGTVRGRDTQYF.

J is TRBJ2-5 and V is TRBV21-1. TRBV21-1 represents a pseudogene. The CDR3 length is 16 residues. CDR3 bases: TGTGCCAGCACTACACCCCGATTGGGCGGAAGAGAGGCCCAGTACTTC. Protein product: CASTTPRLGGREAQYF.

The V gene is TRBV6-5, the J gene TRBJ2-3, with 7 nucleotides matching TRBD1. The CDR3 runs 13 residues. J gave up 3 bases and V 10 bases, and 7 bases lay outside the gene matches. CDR1 is MNHEY and CDR2 is SVGAGI in the germline V gene. Here the CDR3 reads CATRQQGTDTQYF. The CDR3 nucleotides are TGTGCCACCCGTCAACAGGGGACAGATACGCAGTATTTT.

This clone was observed a few times. V usage is TRBV7-9 and J usage is TRBJ1-5, with a weak D call TRBD1 (5 bases). Germline CDR1 and CDR2: SEHNR and FQNEAQ (reference sequence). The ends were cut back, 1 base at V and 6 bases at J, with 7 bases in the middle. The CDR3 length is 13 residues. CDR3 sequence (DNA): TGTGCCAGCAGCTTAGGGGGGGGTCAGCCCCAGCATTTT. This translates into CASSLGGGQPQHF.

CDR3 in amino acids: CASSFRTGPNTEAFF. The CDR3, as DNA: TGTGCCAGCAGCTTTAGGACAGGACCGAACACTGAAGCTTTCTTT. The rearrangement uses TRBV5-4 and TRBJ1-1; 7 positions match TRBD1. V lost 2 bases, J lost 1 base, and 5 bases stayed unmatched. Germline lookup yields CDR1 SGHNT and CDR2 YYREEE (reference sequence). This CDR3 has 15 amino acids.

The chain employs TRBV7-9 and TRBJ1-4; 9 nucleotides agree with TRBD1. The CDR3 has 17 amino acids. Looked up from germline, CDR1 is SEHNR and CDR2 is FQNEAQ (reference sequence). The J segment lost 7 bases and the V segment lost 5 bases, leaving 14 bases of the junction unmatched. CDR3 residues: CASSARLTGGDSEKLFF. In nucleotides, the CDR3 is TGTGCCAGCAGCGCACGACTTACAGGGGGCGATAGTGAAAAACTGTTTTTT. Full variable domain (missing parts from reference TRBV7-9 and TRBJ1-4): DTGVSQNPRHKITKRGQNVTFRCDPISEHNRLYWYRQTLGQGPEFLTYFQNEAQLEKSRLLSDRFSAERPKGSFSTLEIQRTEQGDSAMYLCASSARLTGGDSEKLFFGSGTQLSVL.

This chain links TRBV9 with TRBJ2-4, with D possibly being TRBD2 (6 bases). This CDR3 contains 14 residues. The V gene's germline CDR1 is SGDLS and CDR2 YYNGEE. V was pared by 4 bases and J by 6 bases, with 14 bases between. CDR3: CASSPRDLRNIQYF. DNA of the CDR3: TGTGCCAGCAGCCCGCGGGACTTGAGAAACATTCAGTACTTC.

The genes are TRBV6-6 and TRBJ2-7; 9 nucleotides match TRBD2. CDR3 length equals 16 residues. The V gene's germline CDR1 is MNHNY and CDR2 SVGAGI (reference sequence). V lost 6 bases and J lost 6; bases outside the gene matches: 15. The CDR3 nucleotides read TGTGCCAGCAGCCAACTCGGGGCGGGGGGGCAATGCGAGCAGTACTTC. This encodes CASSQLGAGGQCEQYF.

In this sample, this clone is medium-sized (0.01 to 0.1%). The rearrangement joins TRBV5-1 to TRBJ1-6; no definite D call. V was pared by 4 bases and J by 7 bases, with 12 bases between. This CDR3 comprises 14 residues. Germline loops: CDR1 SGHRS, CDR2 YFSETQ. The CDR3 region is CASSVTARNSPLHF. In DNA form, the CDR3 reads TGCGCCAGCAGCGTGACCGCGAGGAATTCACCCCTCCACTTT.